These 21 T cell receptor beta chains share one sample of origin, sequenced in a study of radiation and T cells in renal cell carcinoma. Sequencing was performed with immunoSEQ multiplex PCR; in TCRdb, only in-frame clones are kept and a portion is missing. The sample yields approximately 170,000 clones, about 87% seen once. The time point here: blood 4 weeks post-SBRT, at nephrectomy. Indicated treatment: 15 Gy SBRT to primary tumor, nephrectomy 4 weeks later. Sample: blood, taken from a patient whose treatment included radiotherapy and nephrectomy. These receptors all stem from a woman aged 50 to 60 with renal cell carcinoma.

A single count supports this clone. The chain joins TRBV16 to TRBJ1-1; no definite D call. CDR1 KGHSY and CDR2 FQNENV come from the germline V gene. Trimming stripped 2 bases from V and 8 bases from J, with 18 bases between. This CDR3 contains 15 residues. The CDR3 reads CASSQLNSPAREAFF. The CDR3 coding sequence is TGTGCCAGCAGCCAACTTAACAGCCCCGCAAGAGAAGCTTTCTTT.

The V and J genes are TRBV13 and TRBJ2-3, with TRBD2 matching over 7 bases. V lost 4 bases, J lost 4 bases, and 2 bases stayed unmatched. Germline assignment: CDR1 PRHDT and CDR2 FYEKMQ (reference sequence). The CDR3 extends over 13 amino acids. The CDR3 bases are TGTGCCAGCAGCTCGGCGGGGGCAGATACGCAGTATTTT. Translating it yields CASSSAGADTQYF.

The chain employs TRBV14 and TRBJ2-1, with 11 bases identical to TRBD2. The germline gives CDR1 SGHDN, CDR2 FVKESK. This CDR3 is 15 amino acids long. V gave up 1 base and J gave up 7 bases; unmatched junction bases: 3. Here the CDR3 DNA reads TGTGCCAGCAGCCAAGTAGCGGGGGGGCCTAATGAGCAGTTCTTC. Protein: CASSQVAGGPNEQFF.

The chain has TRBV5-6 and TRBJ1-1; D is unresolved. The CDR3 sequence is 14 residues long. The germline CDR1 and CDR2 sequences are SGHDT and YYEEEE. The V end lost 1 base, the J end lost 1 base, and 8 bases lay between the germline ends. CDR3 region: CASSLLMGNTEAFF. CDR3 coding DNA: TGTGCCAGCAGCTTGCTGATGGGGAACACTGAAGCTTTCTTT.

The V and J genes are TRBV6-5 and TRBJ2-3; perhaps D is TRBD1 or TRBD2 (5 bases each). The CDR3 covers 15 residues. Trimming removed 2 bases at V and 1 base at J, with 10 bases between. Germline V lookup: CDR1 MNHEY, CDR2 SVGAGI. This chain's CDR3 is CASSYGGGRTDTQYF. CDR3 DNA sequence: TGTGCCAGCAGTTACGGTGGGGGTCGCACAGATACGCAGTATTTT.

The chain combines TRBV9 with TRBJ1-3; 7 bases agree with TRBD1. Germline V gene data show CDR1 as SGDLS and CDR2 as YYNGEE. Unmatched junction bases numbered 10, after V lost 4 bases and J lost 0 bases. CDR3 size: 17 residues. CDR3 protein: CASSPRAGQSSGNTIYF. The DNA for the CDR3 is TGTGCCAGCAGCCCCCGAGCGGGACAGAGCTCTGGAAACACCATATATTTT.

The chain is built from TRBV7-2 and TRBJ2-3, with 7 bases that match TRBD2. J lost 7 bases, V lost 0 bases, and 7 bases had no gene match. Germline-derived CDR1 and CDR2 are SGHTA and FQGNSA. CDR3 size: 15 residues. CDR3 sequence: CASSLASAGSNTQYF. CDR3 bases: TGTGCCAGCAGCTTAGCATCAGCGGGGTCAAATACGCAGTATTTT.

This chain connects TRBV18 to TRBJ2-7; 7 bases are shared with TRBD1. The CDR3 sequence is 13 residues long. Germline V lookup: CDR1 KGHSH, CDR2 LQKENI. The J segment lost 1 base and the V segment lost 5 bases, leaving 2 bases of the junction unmatched. In DNA, the CDR3 is TGTGCCAGCTCAGAGGGACAGTCCTACGAGCAGTACTTC. Its translation: CASSEGQSYEQYF.

In its sample, this clone was seen a few times. The rearrangement uses TRBV4-1 and TRBJ1-1; 10 bases map to TRBD1. CDR1 is MGHRA and CDR2 is YSYEKL in the germline V gene. This CDR3 region has 16 residues. Trimming removed 4 bases from V and 6 bases from J; junction bases left unmatched: 11. The DNA of the CDR3 is TGCGCCAGCAGCCCACATCCTAGAGGACAGGGGGCTGAAGCTTTCTTT. It codes for CASSPHPRGQGAEAFF.

For the CDR3, the DNA is TGTGCCAGTAGTATAATGGCGGGTCAGCCCCAGCATTTT. This codes for CASSIMAGQPQHF. V and J are TRBV19 and TRBJ1-5; no definite D call. V was pared by 2 bases and J by 6 bases, with 8 bases between. Germline-derived CDR1 and CDR2 are LNHDA and SQIVND (reference sequence). This CDR3 region has 13 residues.

V and J are TRBV16 and TRBJ1-5; D perhaps matches TRBD1 (6 bases). The germline V and J ends were trimmed by 2 bases and 5 bases, with 7 bases remaining between them. The germline V gene has CDR1 KGHSY and CDR2 FQNENV. CDR3 size: 13 residues. This chain's CDR3 is CASSQKGDQPQHF. CDR3 nucleotide sequence: TGTGCCAGCAGCCAAAAGGGGGATCAGCCCCAGCATTTT.

This rearrangement joins TRBV4-1 to TRBJ2-1; a possible D gene is TRBD2 (6 bases). V lost 2 bases and J 9 bases, leaving 35 bases between the germline ends. Germline V gene data show CDR1 as MGHRA and CDR2 as YSYEKL. The CDR3 runs 21 residues. For the CDR3, the DNA is TGCGCCAGCAGCCAAAGTGGAAGGAGGGCTAGCAAGAATCGCCTTTACGGTGAGCAGTTCTTC. Translating it yields CASSQSGRRASKNRLYGEQFF.

CDR3 loop: CAWSTSGYTEAFF. The DNA of the CDR3 is TGTGCCTGGAGTACATCCGGGTACACTGAAGCTTTCTTT. V is TRBV30 and J is TRBJ1-1; D not certain. Germline V gene sequence: CDR1 GTSNPN, CDR2 SVGIG (reference sequence). The length of the CDR3 is 13 residues. V lost 2 bases and J 3 bases, leaving 10 bases between the germline ends.

The V call is TRBV18, the J call TRBJ1-2, with 10 nucleotides matching TRBD1. After removal of 3 bases from V and 6 bases from J, the junction contained 4 bases not matched to a gene. The CDR3 runs 14 residues. The germline CDR1 and CDR2 sequences are KGHSH and LQKENI. CDR3 sequence (DNA): TGTGCCAGCTCACCCCGGGACAGGGGTCATGGCTACACCTTC. The encoded protein is CASSPRDRGHGYTF.

The gene calls are TRBV2 and TRBJ2-7, with D unresolved. From germline, CDR1 is SNHLY and CDR2 FYNNEI. The CDR3 covers 13 residues. V was trimmed by 5 bases and J by 2 bases, leaving 10 bases between them. CDR3 loop: CASSSVTTYEQYF. CDR3 bases: TGTGCCAGCAGTTCCGTTACAACCTACGAGCAGTACTTC.

The chain recombines TRBV6-5 with TRBJ2-7, with 9 bases fitting TRBD1. The V and J ends lost 10 bases and 8 bases, in that order; junction bases with no gene match: 9. This CDR3 has 12 amino acids. Germline CDR1 is MNHEY and CDR2 is SVGAGI. The CDR3 sequence: CAIGQGTVQQYF. CDR3 DNA sequence: TGTGCCATAGGACAGGGGACCGTCCAGCAGTACTTC.

This clone has only one observation. This sequence joins TRBV6-1 and TRBJ2-4; possible D gene TRBD2, 5 bases. There are 17 residues in the CDR3. V lost 2 bases and J lost 0, with 14 bases in between. CDR1 and CDR2 (germline): MNHNS, SASEGT. The CDR3, as DNA: TGTGCCAGCAGTGAACAAGGAGGCAGCCTAGCCAAAAACATTCAGTACTTC. This codes for CASSEQGGSLAKNIQYF.

The gene calls are TRBV4-1 and TRBJ1-2; D uncertain. Deletions cut 5 bases from V and 5 bases from J, with 18 bases between. The V gene's germline CDR1 is MGHRA and CDR2 YSYEKL. The CDR3 consists of 15 residues. CDR3 protein: CASSTGPAPGYGYTF. The CDR3, as DNA: TGCGCCAGCAGCACCGGACCAGCCCCGGGGTATGGCTACACCTTC.

The chain is built from TRBV4-1 and TRBJ1-1; 10 nucleotides agree with TRBD1. The CDR3 spans 17 residues. Germline lookup yields CDR1 MGHRA and CDR2 YSYEKL. V shed 4 bases, J shed 4 bases, and the junction held 12 bases outside the gene matches. The CDR3 DNA reads as TGCGCCAGCAGCCTAGCCGGGACAGGGGCTGTACGCACTGAAGCTTTCTTT. It specifies CASSLAGTGAVRTEAFF.

This clone has only one observation. This chain uses TRBV19 with TRBJ1-5; 9 bases are a match to TRBD1. V lost 7 bases, J lost 1 base, and 8 bases stayed unmatched. There are 16 residues in the CDR3. The germline gives CDR1 LNHDA, CDR2 SQIVND (reference sequence). DNA of the CDR3: TGTGCCAGTATCCGGACAGGGGTTCGAAGCAATCAGCCCCAGCATTTT. As protein: CASIRTGVRSNQPQHF. The full variable domain, with the rest looked up from reference TRBV19 and TRBJ1-5, is DGGITQSPKYLFRKEGQNVTLSCEQNLNHDAMYWYRQDPGQGLRLIYYSQIVNDFQKGDIAEGYSVSREKKESFPLTVTSAQKNPTAFYLCASIRTGVRSNQPQHFGDGTRLSIL.

The genes are TRBV29-1 and TRBJ2-3; TRBD2 matches at 11 bases. This CDR3 region has 14 residues. Trimming at V came to 5 bases and at J to 1 base, leaving 2 bases not matched to a gene. Germline CDR1 is SQVTM and CDR2 is ANQGSEA. The CDR3 loop is CSVSTSGGTDTQYF. The DNA of the CDR3 is TGCAGCGTTTCGACTAGCGGGGGCACAGATACGCAGTATTTT.